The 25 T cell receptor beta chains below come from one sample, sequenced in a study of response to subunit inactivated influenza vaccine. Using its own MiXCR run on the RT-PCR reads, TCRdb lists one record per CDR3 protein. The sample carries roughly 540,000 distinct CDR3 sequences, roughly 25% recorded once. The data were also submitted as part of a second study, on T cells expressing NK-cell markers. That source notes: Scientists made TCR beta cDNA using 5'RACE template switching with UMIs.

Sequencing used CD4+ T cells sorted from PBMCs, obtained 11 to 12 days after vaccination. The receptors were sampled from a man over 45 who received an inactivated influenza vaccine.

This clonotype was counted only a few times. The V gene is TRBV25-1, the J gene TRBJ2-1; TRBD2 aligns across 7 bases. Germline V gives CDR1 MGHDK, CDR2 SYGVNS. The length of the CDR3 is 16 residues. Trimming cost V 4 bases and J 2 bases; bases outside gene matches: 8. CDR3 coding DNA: TGTGCCAGCAGTGCTAAGCTAGCGGAGACCTACAATGAGCAGTTCTTC. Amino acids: CASSAKLAETYNEQFF.

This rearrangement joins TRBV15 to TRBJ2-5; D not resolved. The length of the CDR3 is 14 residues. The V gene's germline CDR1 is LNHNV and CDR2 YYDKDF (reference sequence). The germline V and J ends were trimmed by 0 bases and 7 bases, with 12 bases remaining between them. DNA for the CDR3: TGTGCCACCAGCAGAGATGAGGTCCTTGGGACCCAGTACTTC. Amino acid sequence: CATSRDEVLGTQYF. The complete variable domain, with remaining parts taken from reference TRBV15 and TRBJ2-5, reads DAMVIQNPRYQVTQFGKPVTLSCSQTLNHNVMYWYQQKSSQAPKLLFHYYDKDFNNEADTPDNFQSRRPNTSFCFLDIRSPGLGDTAMYLCATSRDEVLGTQYFGPGTRLLVL.

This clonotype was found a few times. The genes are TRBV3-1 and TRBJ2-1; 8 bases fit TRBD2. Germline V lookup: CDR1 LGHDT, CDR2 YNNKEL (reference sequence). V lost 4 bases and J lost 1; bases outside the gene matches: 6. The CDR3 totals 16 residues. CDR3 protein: CASSPPGGVSYNEQFF. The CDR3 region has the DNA TGTGCCAGCAGCCCCCCGGGGGGGGTATCCTACAATGAGCAGTTCTTC.

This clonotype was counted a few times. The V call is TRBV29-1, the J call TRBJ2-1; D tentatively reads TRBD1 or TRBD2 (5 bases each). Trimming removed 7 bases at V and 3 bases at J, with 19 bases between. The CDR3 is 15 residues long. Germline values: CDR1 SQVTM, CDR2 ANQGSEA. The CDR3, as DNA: TGCAGCGCCAAGGTACGGGGCTCCCTCTACAATGAGCAGTTCTTC. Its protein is CSAKVRGSLYNEQFF.

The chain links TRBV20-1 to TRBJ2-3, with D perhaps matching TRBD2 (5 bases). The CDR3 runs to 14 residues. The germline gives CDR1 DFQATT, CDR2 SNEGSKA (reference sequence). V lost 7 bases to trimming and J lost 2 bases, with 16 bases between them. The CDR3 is CSGGAEPNTDTQYF. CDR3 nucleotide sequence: TGCAGTGGGGGAGCGGAACCAAACACAGATACGCAGTATTTT.

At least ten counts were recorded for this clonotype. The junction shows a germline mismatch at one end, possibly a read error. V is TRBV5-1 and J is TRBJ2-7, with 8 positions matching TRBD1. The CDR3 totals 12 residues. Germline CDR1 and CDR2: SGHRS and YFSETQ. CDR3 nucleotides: TGCGCCAGCAGCTTGAAAGGGGACAGGAATGACTTC. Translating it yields CASSLKGDRNDF.

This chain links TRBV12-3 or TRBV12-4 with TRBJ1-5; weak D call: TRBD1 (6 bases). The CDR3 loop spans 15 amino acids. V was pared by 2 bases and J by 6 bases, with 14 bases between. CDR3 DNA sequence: TGTGCCAGCAGTTTAACTGGGGGCGGGGGTCAGCCCCAGCATTTT. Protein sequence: CASSLTGGGGQPQHF.

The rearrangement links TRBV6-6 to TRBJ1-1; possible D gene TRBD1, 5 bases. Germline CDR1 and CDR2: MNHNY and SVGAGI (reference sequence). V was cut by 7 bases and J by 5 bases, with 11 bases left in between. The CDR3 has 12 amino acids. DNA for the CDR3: TGTGCCAGCAATTCTGGGGGAACTGAAGCTTTCTTT. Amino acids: CASNSGGTEAFF.

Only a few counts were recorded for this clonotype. The CDR3: CSVAAGWETQYF. As DNA, the CDR3 is TGCAGCGTTGCGGCAGGGTGGGAGACCCAGTACTTC. The chain recombines TRBV29-1 with TRBJ2-5; TRBD1 is a possible D gene (5 bases). Trimming stripped 4 bases from V and 5 bases from J, with 11 bases between. Per the germline V gene, CDR1 is SQVTM and CDR2 is ANQGSEA. The length of the CDR3 is 12 residues. Full variable domain (rest looked up from reference TRBV29-1 and TRBJ2-5): SAVISQKPSRDICQRGTSLTIQCQVDSQVTMMFWYRQQPGQSLTLIATANQGSEATYESGFVIDKFPISRPNLTFSTLTVSNMSPEDSSIYLCSVAAGWETQYFGPGTRLLVL.

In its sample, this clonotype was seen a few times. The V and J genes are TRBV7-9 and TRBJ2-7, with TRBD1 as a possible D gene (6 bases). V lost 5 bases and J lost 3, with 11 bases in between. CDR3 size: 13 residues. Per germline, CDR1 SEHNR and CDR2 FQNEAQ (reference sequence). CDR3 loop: CASSVSDSYEQYF. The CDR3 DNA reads TGTGCCAGCAGCGTATCGGACAGCTACGAGCAGTACTTC.

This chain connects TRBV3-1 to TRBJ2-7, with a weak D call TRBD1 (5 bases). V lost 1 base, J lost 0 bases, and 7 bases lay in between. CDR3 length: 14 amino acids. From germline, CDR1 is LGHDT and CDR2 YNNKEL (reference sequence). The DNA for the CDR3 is TGTGCCAGCAGCCAAGTAGACAGCTCCTACGAGCAGTACTTC. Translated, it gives CASSQVDSSYEQYF.

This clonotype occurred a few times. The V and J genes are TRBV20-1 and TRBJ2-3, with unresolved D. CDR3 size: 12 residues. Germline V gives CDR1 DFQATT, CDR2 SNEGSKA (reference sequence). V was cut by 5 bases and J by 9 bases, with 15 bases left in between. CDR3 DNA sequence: TGCAGTGCTCACTTGTCCTACGACACGCAGTATTTT. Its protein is CSAHLSYDTQYF.

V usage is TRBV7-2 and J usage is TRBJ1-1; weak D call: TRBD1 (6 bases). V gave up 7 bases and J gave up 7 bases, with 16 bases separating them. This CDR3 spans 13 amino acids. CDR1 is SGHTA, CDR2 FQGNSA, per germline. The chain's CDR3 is CASTVRGGSEAFF. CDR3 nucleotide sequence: TGTGCCAGCACCGTTAGGGGGGGCAGTGAAGCTTTCTTT.

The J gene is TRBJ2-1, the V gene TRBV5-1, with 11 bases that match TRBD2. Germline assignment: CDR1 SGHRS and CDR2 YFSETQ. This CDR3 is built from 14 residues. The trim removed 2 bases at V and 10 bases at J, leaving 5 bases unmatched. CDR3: CASSFSGRAREQFF. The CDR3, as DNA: TGCGCCAGCAGCTTTAGCGGGAGGGCCAGGGAGCAGTTCTTC.

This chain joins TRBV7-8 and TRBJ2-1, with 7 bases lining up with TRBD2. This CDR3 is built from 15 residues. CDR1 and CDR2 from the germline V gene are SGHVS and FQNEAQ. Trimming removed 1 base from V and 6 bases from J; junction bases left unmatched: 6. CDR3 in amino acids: CASSLGGGTGNEQFF. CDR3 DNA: TGTGCCAGCAGCTTAGGCGGGGGTACGGGCAATGAGCAGTTCTTC.

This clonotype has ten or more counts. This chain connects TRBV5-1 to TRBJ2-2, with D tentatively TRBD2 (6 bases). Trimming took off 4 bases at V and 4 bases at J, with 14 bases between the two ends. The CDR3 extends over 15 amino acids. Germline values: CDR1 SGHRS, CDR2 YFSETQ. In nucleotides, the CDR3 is TGCGCCAGCAGCCCCTGGGGGGTATTCACCGGGGAGCTGTTTTTT. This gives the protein CASSPWGVFTGELFF.

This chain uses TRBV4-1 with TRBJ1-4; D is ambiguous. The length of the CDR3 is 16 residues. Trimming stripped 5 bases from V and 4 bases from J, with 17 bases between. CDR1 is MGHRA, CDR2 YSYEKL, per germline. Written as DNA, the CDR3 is TGCGCCAGCAGCTCCCACCGGGTCTCGGGTAATGAAAAACTGTTTTTT. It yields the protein CASSSHRVSGNEKLFF.

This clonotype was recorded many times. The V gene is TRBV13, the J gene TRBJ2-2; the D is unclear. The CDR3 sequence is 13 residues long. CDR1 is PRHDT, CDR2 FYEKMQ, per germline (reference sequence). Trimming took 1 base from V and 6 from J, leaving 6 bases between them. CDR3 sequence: CASSLVTSGELFF. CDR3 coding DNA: TGTGCCAGCAGCTTAGTCACGTCCGGGGAGCTGTTTTTT.

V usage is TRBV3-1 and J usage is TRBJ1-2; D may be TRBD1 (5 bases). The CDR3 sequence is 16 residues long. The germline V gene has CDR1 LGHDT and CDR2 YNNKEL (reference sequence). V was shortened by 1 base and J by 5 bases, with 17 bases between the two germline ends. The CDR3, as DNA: TGTGCCAGCAGCCAAGCGGCTGGGGGGGGAGAGTATGGCTACACCTTC. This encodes CASSQAAGGGEYGYTF.

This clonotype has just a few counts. CDR3 sequence reads: CASREHRVLGANVLTF. The CDR3 DNA is TGTGCCAGCAGGGAACACAGGGTCCTTGGGGCCAACGTCCTGACTTTC. This sequence joins TRBV6-1 and TRBJ2-6; maybe TRBD1 (6 bases). The CDR3 runs to 16 residues. The V and J ends lost 6 bases and 3 bases respectively, with 15 bases between them. The germline CDR1 and CDR2 sequences are MNHNS and SASEGT.

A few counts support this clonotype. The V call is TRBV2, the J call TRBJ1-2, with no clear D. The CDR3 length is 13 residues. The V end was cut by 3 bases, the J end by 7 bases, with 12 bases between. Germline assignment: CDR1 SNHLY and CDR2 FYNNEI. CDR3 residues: CASSEGRRAGYTF. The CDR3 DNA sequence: TGTGCCAGCAGTGAGGGCCGGCGGGCTGGCTACACCTTC.

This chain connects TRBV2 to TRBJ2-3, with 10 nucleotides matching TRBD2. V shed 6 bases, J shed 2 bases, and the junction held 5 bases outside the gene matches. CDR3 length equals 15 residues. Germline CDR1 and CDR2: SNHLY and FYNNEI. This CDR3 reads CASSLAGVITDTQYF. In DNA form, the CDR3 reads TGTGCCAGCAGCCTAGCGGGGGTTATCACAGATACGCAGTATTTT.

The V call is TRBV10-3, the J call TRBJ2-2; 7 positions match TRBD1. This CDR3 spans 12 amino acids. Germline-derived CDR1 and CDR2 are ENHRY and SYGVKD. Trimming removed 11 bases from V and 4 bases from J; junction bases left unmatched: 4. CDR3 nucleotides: TGTGCCGTACGACAGGGCACCGGGGAGCTGTTTTTT. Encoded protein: CAVRQGTGELFF.

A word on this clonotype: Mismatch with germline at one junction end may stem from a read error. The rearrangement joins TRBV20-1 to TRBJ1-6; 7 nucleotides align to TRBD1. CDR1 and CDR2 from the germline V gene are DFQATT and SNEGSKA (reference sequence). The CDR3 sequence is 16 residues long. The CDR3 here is CCARDGGTAQNSPLHF. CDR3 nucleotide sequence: TGCTGTGCTAGAGATGGAGGGACAGCTCAGAATTCACCCCTCCACTTT.

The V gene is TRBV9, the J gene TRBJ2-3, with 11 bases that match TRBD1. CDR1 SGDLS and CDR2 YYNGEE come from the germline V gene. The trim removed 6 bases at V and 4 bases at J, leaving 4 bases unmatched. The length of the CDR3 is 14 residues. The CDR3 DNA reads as TGTGCCAGCAAACCGGGACAGGGGGCAGATACGCAGTATTTT. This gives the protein CASKPGQGADTQYF.